The text below deals with one T cell receptor (beta chain). The germline V gene encodes CDR1 KGHSH and CDR2 LQKENI. This CDR3 is 19 amino acids long. J lost 0 bases, V lost 1 base, and 13 bases had no gene match. Ranging in age from roughly 6 to 90, the donors were healthy Caucasian individuals from Russia. This entry is derived from a study of blood T cells in healthy people across ages. A second PCR of roughly 6 to 12 cycles used a sample-barcoded 5' primer and a J-beta primer mix. MiXCR, applied by TCRdb to the 5' RACE reads, yields one record per CDR3 protein. The data show around 800,000 distinct CDR3 sequences, roughly 60% seen once.

V and J are TRBV18 and TRBJ2-3; TRBD1 matches at 7 bases. Source material: blood. The receptor's source is a man aged 25 to 40 in good health. The CDR3 loop is CASSPRGQPEILSTDTQYF. The DNA for the CDR3 is TGTGCCAGCTCACCACGGGGACAGCCGGAAATCCTTAGCACAGATACGCAGTATTTT.